This TCR beta chain was profiled in a study of PD-1 blockade in classical Hodgkin lymphoma. Study-wide points: Exclusion was the outcome for patients who began nivolumab under 1 year after ASCT. Healthy donors reportedly exceeded newly diagnosed patients in baseline TCR diversity.

As for time point: cycle 4 day 1 (C4D1), after five to seven weeks of nivolumab. Every patient relapsed after autologous stem cell transplantation, and brentuximab vedotin exposure varied. Best response was recorded as complete response, partial response or progressive disease. Clones were read by immunoSEQ multiplex PCR, and TCRdb kept only the in-frame ones, dropping some. The data hold approximately 21,000 clones, with approximately 77% observed a single time. About this clone itself: The antigen is not known. The same CDR3 arises from other DNA sequences in this sample as well.

The source of this sequence is a human donor with classical Hodgkin lymphoma. Material: peripheral blood mononuclear cells (PBMCs), obtained before the fourth cycle of nivolumab.

This chain's CDR3 is CASSYEQGTYEQYF. In nucleotides, the CDR3 is TGTGCCAGCAGCTACGAACAGGGGACTTACGAGCAGTACTTC. This sequence joins TRBV6-6 and TRBJ2-7, with D maybe TRBD1 (7 bases). The CDR3 has 14 residues. Germline loops: CDR1 MNHNY, CDR2 SVGAGI (reference sequence). The ends were cut back, 6 bases at V and 4 bases at J, with 16 bases in the middle.